Given below is one TCR beta chain in context. Antigen: not known. The germline CDR1 and CDR2 sequences are LNHDA and SQIVND (reference sequence). CDR3 length equals 13 residues. J gave up 6 bases and V 2 bases, and 3 bases lay outside the gene matches. These data belong to a study of response to subunit inactivated influenza vaccine. The study's findings and limits: The authors offered the suggestion that each seasonal influenza vaccination recruits few new T cells.

TCRdb called the RT-PCR reads again in MiXCR, with one record for every CDR3 protein. Among some 800,000 distinct CDR3 sequences listed, 21% were seen once. The chain combines TRBV19 with TRBJ2-7, with 8 positions matching TRBD1. Here the sequenced sample was PBMCs from blood, taken roughly 5 days after vaccination. The clonotype was recovered from a man in his fifties or sixties who received an inactivated influenza vaccine. The CDR3 nucleotides are TGTGCCAGTAGTATAAGGACAGGGTCCGAGCAGTACTTC. It yields the protein CASSIRTGSEQYF.